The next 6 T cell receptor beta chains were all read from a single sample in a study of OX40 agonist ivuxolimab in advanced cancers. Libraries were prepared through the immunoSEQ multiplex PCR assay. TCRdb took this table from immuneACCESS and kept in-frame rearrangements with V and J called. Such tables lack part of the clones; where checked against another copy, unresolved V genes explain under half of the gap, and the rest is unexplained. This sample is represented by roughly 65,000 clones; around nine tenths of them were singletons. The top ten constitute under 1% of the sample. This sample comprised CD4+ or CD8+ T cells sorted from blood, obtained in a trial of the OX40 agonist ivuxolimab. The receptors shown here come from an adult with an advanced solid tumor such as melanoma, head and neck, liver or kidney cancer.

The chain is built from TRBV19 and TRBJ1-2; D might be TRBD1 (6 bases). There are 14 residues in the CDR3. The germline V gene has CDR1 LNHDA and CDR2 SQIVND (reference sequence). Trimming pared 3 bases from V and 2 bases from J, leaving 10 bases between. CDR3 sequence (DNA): TGTGCCAGTAGTATCTACCAGGGGAACTATGGCTACACCTTC. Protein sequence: CASSIYQGNYGYTF.

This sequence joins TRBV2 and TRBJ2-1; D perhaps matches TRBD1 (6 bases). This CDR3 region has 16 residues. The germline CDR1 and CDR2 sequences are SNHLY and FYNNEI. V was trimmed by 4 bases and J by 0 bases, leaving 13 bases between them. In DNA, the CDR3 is TGTGCCAGCAGTGCTTTTTACAGGGACTCCTACAATGAGCAGTTCTTC. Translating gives CASSAFYRDSYNEQFF.

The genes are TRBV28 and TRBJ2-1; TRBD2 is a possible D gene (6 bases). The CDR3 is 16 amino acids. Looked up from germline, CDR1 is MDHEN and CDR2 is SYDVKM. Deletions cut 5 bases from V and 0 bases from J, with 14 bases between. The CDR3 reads CASSPLWGDSYNEQFF. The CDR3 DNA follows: TGTGCCAGCAGTCCCTTATGGGGGGACTCCTACAATGAGCAGTTCTTC. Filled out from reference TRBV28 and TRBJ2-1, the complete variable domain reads DVKVTQSSRYLVKRTGEKVFLECVQDMDHENMFWYRQDPGLGLRLIYFSYDVKMKEKGDIPEGYSVSREKKERFSLILESASTNQTSMYLCASSPLWGDSYNEQFFGPGTRLTVL.

The CDR3 here is CASSLRLARGELFF. CDR3 DNA: TGTGCCAGCAGCTTGAGGCTAGCCCGCGGGGAGCTGTTTTTT. The V and J genes are TRBV5-6 and TRBJ2-2; D might be TRBD2 (5 bases). Germline assignment: CDR1 SGHDT and CDR2 YYEEEE. V dropped 1 base and J dropped 7 bases, with 11 bases sitting between them. This CDR3 contains 14 residues. The whole variable domain, remainder taken from reference TRBV5-6 and TRBJ2-2, is DAGVTQSPTHLIKTRGQQVTLRCSPKSGHDTVSWYQQALGQGPQFIFQYYEEEERQRGNFPDRFSGHQFPNYSSELNVNALLLGDSALYLCASSLRLARGELFFGEGSRLTVL.

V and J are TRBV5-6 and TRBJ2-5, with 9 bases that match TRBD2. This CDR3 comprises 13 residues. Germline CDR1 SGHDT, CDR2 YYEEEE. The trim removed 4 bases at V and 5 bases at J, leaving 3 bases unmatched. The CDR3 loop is CASSVSGSETQYF. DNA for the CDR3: TGTGCCAGCAGCGTTAGCGGGAGTGAGACCCAGTACTTC. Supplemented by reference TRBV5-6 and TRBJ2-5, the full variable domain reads DAGVTQSPTHLIKTRGQQVTLRCSPKSGHDTVSWYQQALGQGPQFIFQYYEEEERQRGNFPDRFSGHQFPNYSSELNVNALLLGDSALYLCASSVSGSETQYFGPGTRLLVL.

CDR3: CASSRDASSYNEQFF. The CDR3 bases are TGTGCCAGCTCCAGGGACGCGAGCTCCTACAATGAGCAGTTCTTC. The rearrangement links TRBV18 to TRBJ2-1; D could derive from TRBD1 or TRBD2 (5 bases each). V gave up 6 bases and J gave up 0 bases, with 12 bases separating them. The CDR3 runs to 15 residues. CDR1 is KGHSH, CDR2 LQKENI, per germline.